This T cell receptor beta chain was captured by sequencing in a study of shared clonotypes between healthy human individuals (TCRdb year 2020). Describing the broader study: The cohort included three men and a couple of women between 18 and 49 years of age. Per donor, leukapheresis produced somewhere between about 0.85 and 9.5 billion PBMCs. Blood TCR repertoires of several healthy adults were deeply sequenced to estimate repertoire size and the extent of clonotype sharing between individuals. To increase sequencing depth and limit assay-specific biases, TCR repertoire library preparation and sequencing were carried out by different laboratories using diverse techniques. For each donor, CD4 naive and CD4 memory were each given three plates, CD8 naive was given two plates, and CD8 memory was given one plate.

CD8 naive samples were CD45RO-negative cells positively selected for CCR7, giving a CD45RA+CCR7+ population that excluded TemRA cells. The donors were healthy, HIV-negative adults who had no recently reported acute infections or vaccinations. Only Caucasian adults living in Nashville, Tennessee, USA were represented among the donors. Blood was obtained by leukapheresis, after which PBMCs were separated by Ficoll-Histopaque density gradient centrifugation and cryopreserved in liquid nitrogen vapor phase. Analytical flow cytometry was used to check the purity and quantity of each magnetically sorted T cell population. Genomic DNA was isolated from every sorted fraction and measured by UV absorbance on a Nanodrop 2000c. The investigation overall reported the following: Sharing across a handful of donors was observed for approximately 5% of naive CD4, 3.5% of naive CD8, 2% to 2.5% of memory CD4, and around 0.44% of memory CD8 clonotypes. Naive subsets generally had larger estimated clonotype richness than memory subsets. Only blood was sampled, and tissue TCR repertoires likely differ from those in blood. Incomplete sequencing was indicated by rarefaction of sorted-subset datasets, despite the large sequencing depth. Because the study included a small number of donors, the genetic and exposure-history diversity represented was limited. Pairwise subsampling led to the expectation that sequencing depth would affect the degree of clonotype sharing among donors. Compared with non-shared clonotypes, the clonotypes found in all four sorted-subset donors had higher generation probabilities.

Using the deep immunoSEQ assay, multiplex PCR amplified TCR CDR3 regions from genomic DNA. Extracted genomic DNA from each cell subset was spread evenly across all wells of several immunoSEQ 96-well plates, with each plate serving as a replicate. For sorted subsets, about 210 ng of genomic DNA, equivalent to roughly 33,000 T cell genomes, went into each replicate PCR. The purified libraries were quantified using a Qubit 3.0 fluorometer, sized with a Bioanalyzer 2100, and then quantified again using the KAPA Library Quantification kit. A separate single-read 150-cycle Illumina NextSeq 550 flow cell was used to sequence each immunoSEQ 96-well plate. In the source study's methods: Because the immunoSEQ output held only junctional sequences and lacked quality scores, the filtering could not match the filtering applied to full-length reads. Sequences were annotated with PyIR, a Python wrapper for IgBLAST v1.9, using IMGT germline references to assign V/J genes and CDR3. Any read was removed if the V/J assignment was weak (E-value above 1e-6), the CDR3 was missing, or the read contained stop codons, out-of-frame junctions, or ambiguous translated residues. V3J clonotypes were defined by identical inferred V gene, J gene, and CDR3 amino acid sequence. The percentage overlap between two repertoires was calculated by dividing the number of shared unique clonotypes by the size of the smaller repertoire. Richness of each repertoire was evaluated using RTK rarefaction, the Chao1 estimator, and Recon v2.1 estimates of unobserved clonotypes. For all TCRbeta clonotypes obtained by the gDNA method from several donors, generation probabilities were computed with OLGA. TCRdb mirrors the immuneACCESS table, restricted to in-frame sequences. Some clones are absent from its copies; in checked studies, under half trace to an unresolved V gene, and the reason for the others is unknown. Clonal size and the V and J genes are those of that table, whereas D and trimming came from the DNA. In all, the sample holds about 590,000 clones, and less than 97% of those were seen once. Roughly 0.1% of the sample lies in the top ten.

Comments on this clone: No cognate antigen has been identified for it. It has no much larger one-base neighbor in the sample; base qualities were not kept.

CDR1 and CDR2 are drawn from the germline V gene (reference sequence): SGHKS, YYEKEE. The junction shows trimming of 4 bases on V and 10 bases on J, and the gene matches do not reach 13 bases of it. There are 15 amino acids in the CDR3, from cysteine to phenylalanine inclusive. The read is trimmed to its CDR3 DNA, 45 bases read in frame from base 1. The TCR comes from a woman aged 30 to 39 in good health. Sequenced input: naive CD8+ T cells sorted from blood. Sample cell subset or site, as interpreted from the label and publication: CD45RA+CCR7+. Here the chain combines TRBV5-5 and TRBJ2-1, with 8 bases matching TRBD2. The bases read TGTGCCAGCAGCGGTAGCGGGAAGACATCGTTGGAGCAGTTCTTC. Its protein is CASSGSGKTSLEQFF.